This T cell receptor (beta chain) appears in the sequencing data of a study of cytomegalovirus exposure and HLA in healthy donors. The PCR was carried out with 60 Vbeta primers and 13 Jbeta primers. Measured with immunoSEQ multiplex PCR; TCRdb has only the in-frame clones, and not every one. Its listing shows about 200,000 clones. A remark on this clone: Its antigen is not identified.

Although they were nominally healthy when sampled, donors likely had unrecorded immune exposures. V lost 2 bases and J lost 4, with 7 bases in between. This CDR3 has 14 residues. Germline CDR1 and CDR2: SGHDT and YYEEEE. Study-wide points: There were 150 to 200 TCR beta chains listed as cytomegalovirus-associated.

The chain has TRBV5-6 and TRBJ2-6; maybe TRBD1 (5 bases). The source material was PBMCs. The clonotype originates from a boy aged 5-17 years in good health and CMV-seronegative. Here the CDR3 reads CASSFRVGANVLTF. In nucleotides, the CDR3 is TGTGCCAGCAGCTTCAGGGTAGGGGCCAACGTCCTGACTTTC.